Shown below are 24 T cell receptor beta chains from a single sample sequenced in a study of read filtering for tumor transcriptome and immune sequencing. From 300 to 400 ng of RNA, a library with molecular barcoded alpha/delta and beta/gamma adaptors was made. TCRdb itself ran the reads through MiXCR, one entry per CDR3 protein. The sample holds fewer than 90,000 distinct CDR3 sequences, 12% seen once. The sample consisted of a population of CD138-negative cells sorted from bone marrow. These receptors were taken from a donor at least 40 years old with multiple myeloma.

This clonotype showed up many times. The gene calls are TRBV29-1 and TRBJ1-4, with a weak D call TRBD1 (6 bases). Trimming cost V 6 bases and J 4 bases, with 9 bases left between them. Germline V CDR1 and CDR2: SQVTM, ANQGSEA. This CDR3 region has 12 residues. The CDR3 here is CSVTGINEKLFF. CDR3 sequence (DNA): TGCAGCGTAACAGGGATTAATGAAAAACTGTTTTTT.

This clonotype has at least ten counts. The chain recombines TRBV20-1 with TRBJ2-1; a weak D match, TRBD1 (5 bases). The CDR3 runs 12 residues. Between the trimmed V and J ends, which lost 3 bases and 10 bases, there was a span of 13 bases. Germline V lookup: CDR1 DFQATT, CDR2 SNEGSKA (reference sequence). CDR3 DNA: TGCAGTGCTAGGTGGACATCTGGGGAGCAGTTCTTC. Protein product: CSARWTSGEQFF.

Ten or more counts support this clonotype. The rearrangement joins TRBV5-6 to TRBJ1-4, with D perhaps matching TRBD1 (6 bases). The CDR3 extends over 13 amino acids. V was trimmed by 5 bases and J by 8 bases, leaving 13 bases between them. Germline CDR1 and CDR2: SGHDT and YYEEEE. The CDR3 loop reads CASRGAGTEKLFF. CDR3 coding DNA: TGTGCCAGCAGAGGCGCAGGGACAGAAAAACTGTTTTTT.

This clonotype was observed at least ten times. V usage is TRBV7-9 and J usage is TRBJ2-7; D gene unclear. This CDR3 is 13 amino acids long. Germline CDR1 is SEHNR and CDR2 is FQNEAQ (reference sequence). Trimming took 0 bases from V and 7 from J, leaving 10 bases between them. This CDR3 reads CASSLARLEEQYF. CDR3 DNA sequence: TGTGCCAGCAGCTTAGCGCGTCTCGAGGAGCAGTACTTC.

The chain joins TRBV2 to TRBJ1-1, with D tentatively TRBD1 (5 bases). CDR1 and CDR2 (germline): SNHLY, FYNNEI. The germline V and J ends were trimmed by 2 bases and 6 bases, with 10 bases remaining between them. The CDR3 contains 13 residues. The CDR3 sequence: CASSERGRAEAFF. CDR3 nucleotide sequence: TGTGCCAGCAGTGAAAGGGGCCGCGCTGAAGCTTTCTTT.

This clonotype has a count of ten or more. The chain links TRBV5-1 to TRBJ1-1, with unresolved D. CDR3 size: 14 residues. The ends were cut back, 1 base at V and 1 base at J, with 8 bases in the middle. CDR1 and CDR2 (germline): SGHRS, YFSETQ. DNA for the CDR3: TGCGCCAGCAGCTTGCAGCCTGAGAACACTGAAGCTTTCTTT. It codes for CASSLQPENTEAFF.

This clonotype was observed at least ten times. J is TRBJ2-1 and V is TRBV12-3 or TRBV12-4; 9 nucleotides agree with TRBD2. The CDR3 is 15 residues long. The V gene end was trimmed by 3 bases and the J gene end by 3 bases; junction bases not matched to a gene: 3. The CDR3 here is CASSFGLASYNEQFF. As DNA, the CDR3 is TGTGCCAGCAGTTTTGGACTAGCGAGCTACAATGAGCAGTTCTTC.

This clonotype was counted ten times or more. CDR3: CASSLVVGNEQFF. Here the CDR3 DNA reads TGCGCCAGCAGCTTGGTGGTCGGCAATGAGCAGTTCTTC. The genes are TRBV5-1 and TRBJ2-1; D remains unclear. Germline V CDR1 and CDR2: SGHRS, YFSETQ. The CDR3 consists of 13 residues. V was clipped by 0 bases and J by 6 bases, with 7 bases between them. Combining the CDR3 with reference TRBV5-1 and TRBJ2-1 gives the whole variable domain KAGVTQTPRYLIKTRGQQVTLSCSPISGHRSVSWYQQTPGQGLQFLFEYFSETQRNKGNFPGRFSGRQFSNSRSEMNVSTLELGDSALYLCASSLVVGNEQFFGPGTRLTVL.

This clonotype was counted at least ten times. The rearrangement uses TRBV4-1 and TRBJ2-1; no reliable D call. The CDR3 extends over 13 amino acids. Germline V gives CDR1 MGHRA, CDR2 YSYEKL. Trimming removed 0 bases from V and 7 bases from J, with 7 bases in between. CDR3 coding DNA: TGCGCCAGCAGCCAAGATCTCGGAAATGAGCAGTTCTTC. Residues: CASSQDLGNEQFF.

Ten or more counts support this clonotype. The V and J genes are TRBV12-3 or TRBV12-4 and TRBJ2-5; D may be TRBD2 (6 bases). The V and J ends lost 5 bases and 5 bases respectively, with 12 bases between them. CDR3 length equals 13 residues. The CDR3 protein is CASSRDLQETQYF. The CDR3 nucleotides are TGTGCCAGCAGTAGGGACTTGCAGGAGACCCAGTACTTC.

The table lists this clonotype with many counts. V and J are TRBV4-1 and TRBJ2-1; D may be TRBD1 (6 bases). CDR1 and CDR2 from the germline V gene are MGHRA and YSYEKL. Trimming removed 5 bases from V and 7 bases from J, with 18 bases in between. This CDR3 is 15 amino acids long. The CDR3 spells CASSLLGLGTNEQFF. In DNA form, the CDR3 reads TGCGCCAGCAGCTTACTCGGGTTAGGGACAAATGAGCAGTTCTTC.

This clonotype was seen just once. A clone one base away is much larger, so this may be a read error. The rearrangement uses TRBV12-3 or TRBV12-4 and TRBJ1-6; D might be TRBD1 (5 bases). The V gene lost 8 bases and the J gene lost 8 bases, with 13 bases spanning the gap. There are 13 residues in the CDR3. The CDR3 sequence is CASRDGEDSPLHF. For the CDR3, the DNA is TGTGCCAGCCGGGACGGGGAGGATTCACCCCTCCACTTT.

There are many counts of this clonotype. The J gene is TRBJ2-5, the V gene TRBV2; TRBD2 agrees at 10 bases. Germline V gene lookup returns CDR1 SNHLY and CDR2 FYNNEI. The CDR3 is made up of 15 amino acids. V shed 7 bases, J shed 4 bases, and the junction held 9 bases outside the gene matches. The CDR3 region has the DNA TGTGCCAGCACCGCTTTACGACTAGCGGGAGAGACCCAGTACTTC. Protein product: CASTALRLAGETQYF.

CDR3 sequence: CASSLADRANYGYTF. The CDR3 DNA follows: TGTGCCAGCAGCTTAGCTGACAGGGCTAACTATGGCTACACCTTC. The J gene is TRBJ1-2, the V gene TRBV7-9; 7 nucleotides line up with TRBD1. Germline loops: CDR1 SEHNR, CDR2 FQNEAQ (reference sequence). The CDR3 is made up of 15 amino acids. The V and J ends lost 0 bases and 0 bases, in that order; junction bases with no gene match: 1.

As regards this clonotype: This may come from a read error, since a much larger clone is one base off. This sequence joins TRBV15 and TRBJ1-2, with TRBD1 matching over 9 bases. The CDR3 has 15 amino acids. CDR1 LNHNV and CDR2 YYDKDF come from the germline V gene (reference sequence). CDR3 protein: CATSVGTGRNYSYTF. Here the CDR3 DNA reads TGTGCCACCAGCGTGGGGACAGGGAGAAACTATAGCTACACCTTC.

This clonotype appeared many times. The chain couples TRBV4-2 to TRBJ1-5; no reliable D call. Trimming left V 4 bases short and J 2 bases short, with 12 bases between. Germline-derived CDR1 and CDR2 are LGHNA and YNFKEQ. The CDR3 contains 15 residues. The CDR3 DNA reads TGTGCCAGCAGCCTGTCGCCCGGGGGCAATCAGCCCCAGCATTTT. It specifies CASSLSPGGNQPQHF.

Ten or more counts support this clonotype. The chain has TRBV11-2 and TRBJ2-3, with D hard to call. The germline gives CDR1 SGHAT, CDR2 FQNNGV. V lost 5 bases, J lost 6 bases, and 12 bases lay in between. The CDR3 covers 13 residues. CDR3 coding DNA: TGTGCCAGCAGCCTCTTATACGCGGATACGCAGTATTTT. Its protein product is CASSLLYADTQYF.

This clonotype appeared many times. The chain is built from TRBV7-9 and TRBJ2-5; 14 bases agree with TRBD2. The V segment lost 5 bases and the J segment 1 base; nucleotides outside the gene matches: 12. The CDR3 is made up of 19 amino acids. CDR1 SEHNR and CDR2 FQNEAQ come from the germline V gene (reference sequence). The CDR3 DNA is TGTGCCAGCAGCGGACAACCAGGGACTAGCGGGGGCCTCCAAGAGACCCAGTACTTC. Residues: CASSGQPGTSGGLQETQYF.

This clonotype was counted ten times or more. The rearrangement links TRBV20-1 to TRBJ2-7; 7 positions match TRBD1. The CDR3 extends over 14 amino acids. The J segment lost 3 bases and the V segment lost 1 base, leaving 6 bases of the junction unmatched. CDR1 and CDR2 (germline): DFQATT, SNEGSKA (reference sequence). CDR3 protein: CSARAIQGYYEQYF. CDR3 sequence (DNA): TGCAGTGCTAGAGCGATACAGGGGTACTACGAGCAGTACTTC.

V is TRBV20-1 and J is TRBJ2-7, with D perhaps TRBD1 (6 bases). The CDR3 length is 12 residues. The germline CDR1 and CDR2 sequences are DFQATT and SNEGSKA (reference sequence). V shed 6 bases and J shed 5 bases, with 14 bases lying between them. The CDR3 reads CSAYRQVNEQYF. CDR3 nucleotides: TGCAGTGCCTACAGACAGGTCAACGAGCAGTACTTC.

Concerning this clonotype itself: Being one base from a much bigger clone, this may be a read error. The chain couples TRBV29-1 to TRBJ1-1; D is unresolved. CDR1 and CDR2 from the germline V gene are SQVTM and ANQGSEA. The V gene lost 4 bases and the J gene lost 5 bases, with 14 bases spanning the gap. The CDR3 loop spans 13 amino acids. CDR3 in amino acids: CSVGKTLWTEAFF. CDR3 nucleotide sequence: TGCAGCGTTGGAAAGACCCTATGGACTGAAGCTTTCTTT. The full variable domain, completed using reference TRBV29-1 and TRBJ1-1, is SAVISQKPSRDICQRGTSLTIQCQVDSQVTMMFWYRQQPGQSLTLIATANQGSEATYESGFVIDKFPISRPNLTFSTLTVSNMSPEDSSIYLCSVGKTLWTEAFFGQGTRLTVV.

This clonotype showed up many times. The chain is built from TRBV29-1 and TRBJ2-3; unclear D gene. Trimming removed 5 bases at V and 1 base at J, with 13 bases between. Per germline, CDR1 SQVTM and CDR2 ANQGSEA. The CDR3 has 14 amino acids. The CDR3 here is CSVIDSLGTDTQYF. The CDR3 coding sequence is TGCAGCGTTATAGATAGCCTGGGCACAGATACGCAGTATTTT.

V is TRBV19 and J is TRBJ1-1; no definite D call. This CDR3 has 11 amino acids. V was pared by 5 bases and J by 3 bases, with 4 bases between. Per germline, CDR1 LNHDA and CDR2 SQIVND (reference sequence). In nucleotides, the CDR3 is TGTGCCAGTAGTGCGTACACTGAAGCTTTCTTT. The encoded protein is CASSAYTEAFF. The complete variable domain, with remaining parts taken from reference TRBV19 and TRBJ1-1, reads DGGITQSPKYLFRKEGQNVTLSCEQNLNHDAMYWYRQDPGQGLRLIYYSQIVNDFQKGDIAEGYSVSREKKESFPLTVTSAQKNPTAFYLCASSAYTEAFFGQGTRLTVV.

This clonotype was seen repeatedly, ten times or more. The chain links TRBV5-1 to TRBJ2-7; D call uncertain. Germline V gene data show CDR1 as SGHRS and CDR2 as YFSETQ. V was shortened by 4 bases and J by 4 bases, with 9 bases between the two germline ends. The CDR3 sequence is 12 residues long. The CDR3 nucleotides read TGCGCCAGCAGCCCTGACTTTTACGAGCAGTACTTC. This sequence encodes CASSPDFYEQYF. The whole variable domain, remainder taken from reference TRBV5-1 and TRBJ2-7, is KAGVTQTPRYLIKTRGQQVTLSCSPISGHRSVSWYQQTPGQGLQFLFEYFSETQRNKGNFPGRFSGRQFSNSRSEMNVSTLELGDSALYLCASSPDFYEQYFGPGTRLTVT.